These 15 T cell receptor beta chains originate from one sample sequenced in a study of shared clonotypes between healthy human individuals. Profiled with immunoSEQ multiplex PCR; TCRdb holds only in-frame clones, not every one. Of about 960,000 clones in the sample, about three quarters are singletons; the top ten hold around 1.4%. The sample comprised memory CD4+ T cells sorted from blood. Described subset: CD45RA-negative fraction. The receptors originated from a man aged 18 to 29 in good health.

The chain joins TRBV11-2 to TRBJ2-1; maybe TRBD1 (5 bases). Trimming pared 5 bases from V and 1 base from J, leaving 6 bases between. Germline V gene data show CDR1 as SGHAT and CDR2 as FQNNGV. The CDR3 sequence is 13 residues long. The CDR3 bases are TGTGCCAGCAGCAGACAGTCCTACAATGAGCAGTTCTTC. It encodes CASSRQSYNEQFF.

As DNA, the CDR3 is TGTGCCAGCTCACCAACCGTGGGGGGGGCCACAGATACGCAGTATTTT. Protein sequence: CASSPTVGGATDTQYF. This chain joins TRBV18 and TRBJ2-3, with a weak D call TRBD2 (7 bases). Germline lookup yields CDR1 KGHSH and CDR2 LQKENI. V gave up 2 bases and J gave up 2 bases, with 14 bases separating them. The CDR3 is 16 residues long.

The chain couples TRBV30 to TRBJ1-2, with 7 nucleotides matching TRBD1. This CDR3 region has 13 residues. The germline V gene encodes CDR1 GTSNPN and CDR2 SVGIG (reference sequence). V lost 1 base to trimming and J lost 4 bases; unmatched junction nucleotides: 3. Here the CDR3 DNA reads TGTGCCTGGAGTGCCGGGACAGCCTATGGCTACACCTTC. Its protein is CAWSAGTAYGYTF.

The chain links TRBV6-1 to TRBJ1-6; possibly TRBD1 for D (5 bases). The V end was cut by 7 bases, the J end by 9 bases, with 16 bases between. CDR1 is MNHNS, CDR2 SASEGT, per germline. CDR3 length: 14 residues. The CDR3 sequence is CASNIGQGTSPLHF. In nucleotides, the CDR3 is TGTGCCAGCAATATCGGTCAGGGAACTTCACCCCTCCACTTT.

The chain uses TRBV9 and TRBJ2-5; tentative D call: TRBD1 (5 bases). Germline loops: CDR1 SGDLS, CDR2 YYNGEE. This CDR3 is built from 16 residues. The V end was cut by 0 bases, the J end by 2 bases, with 14 bases between. The CDR3 region has the DNA TGTGCCAGCAGCGTAGCATCCTCAGGGAAACAAGAGACCCAGTACTTC. The encoded protein is CASSVASSGKQETQYF.

The chain carries TRBV4-3 and TRBJ2-1, with 11 bases that match TRBD2. The V and J ends lost 1 base and 9 bases, in that order; junction bases with no gene match: 5. CDR1 is LGHNA, CDR2 YSLEER, per germline. This CDR3 is built from 15 residues. The CDR3, as DNA: TGCGCCAGCAGCCAAGGAGCTAGCGGGAGGTCTGAGCAGTTCTTC. It translates to CASSQGASGRSEQFF.

The chain links TRBV21-1 to TRBJ2-1; TRBD1 is the table's D call, not checked against the DNA. TRBV21-1 is a pseudogene locus. This CDR3 spans 19 amino acids. This CDR3 is CASSKHGALAARREGEQFF. The DNA of the CDR3 is TGTGCCAGCAGCAAACATGGGGCTTTAGCTGCTAGAAGGGAAGGTGAGCAGTTCTTC.

The gene calls are TRBV6-1 and TRBJ2-4; D might be TRBD1 (7 bases). CDR1 and CDR2 from the germline V gene are MNHNS and SASEGT. V lost 6 bases and J 0 bases, leaving 12 bases between the germline ends. CDR3 length: 15 residues. CDR3 protein: CASRRQGLAKNIQYF. CDR3 nucleotides: TGTGCCAGCAGGCGACAGGGACTAGCCAAAAACATTCAGTACTTC.

The rearrangement links TRBV18 to TRBJ1-1; D might be TRBD1 (6 bases). This CDR3 is 13 amino acids long. V lost 9 bases to trimming and J lost 1 base, with 12 bases between them. The germline V gene encodes CDR1 KGHSH and CDR2 LQKENI. The CDR3 DNA sequence: TGTGCCAGTTACGGACAGAGGAACACTGAAGCTTTCTTT. Translated: CASYGQRNTEAFF.

The rearrangement uses TRBV28 and TRBJ1-6, with no clear D. Deletions cut 5 bases from V and 0 bases from J, with 11 bases between. Per germline, CDR1 MDHEN and CDR2 SYDVKM. The CDR3 loop spans 16 amino acids. CDR3 loop: CASSQWTSSYNSPLHF. The CDR3 coding sequence is TGTGCCAGCAGTCAATGGACGAGCTCCTATAATTCACCCCTCCACTTT.

CDR3 sequence reads: CASSRGQVSYEQYF. The CDR3 DNA reads TGTGCCAGCTCCCGCGGACAGGTCTCCTACGAGCAGTACTTC. The rearrangement links TRBV18 to TRBJ2-7; TRBD1 agrees at 7 bases. In germline, CDR1 is KGHSH, CDR2 LQKENI. There are 14 residues in the CDR3. The trim removed 6 bases at V and 0 bases at J, leaving 5 bases unmatched.

This clone is a singleton in its sample. Different DNA sequences within this sample yield the same CDR3. V is TRBV10-3 and J is TRBJ2-5; D is unclear. Germline assignment: CDR1 ENHRY and CDR2 SYGVKD. The V end was cut by 3 bases, the J end by 4 bases, with 3 bases between. CDR3 size: 11 residues. The CDR3 is CAISDLETQYF. The CDR3 nucleotides read TGTGCCATCAGTGACTTAGAGACCCAGTACTTC.

CDR3 loop: CASSPEWAKGEAFF. The CDR3 DNA is TGCGCCAGCAGCCCGGAGTGGGCAAAGGGTGAAGCTTTCTTT. V gene TRBV5-1 combines with J gene TRBJ1-1; no firm D call. The germline V gene has CDR1 SGHRS and CDR2 YFSETQ. V gave up 4 bases and J gave up 7 bases, with 17 bases separating them. The CDR3 has 14 amino acids.

The genes are TRBV9 and TRBJ1-2; D is unresolved. Germline CDR1 reads SGDLS; CDR2 reads YYNGEE. Trimming removed 1 base at V and 1 base at J, with 8 bases between. The CDR3 covers 14 residues. CDR3 nucleotide sequence: TGTGCCAGCAGCGTAAGCGTGGGTAACTATGGCTACACCTTC. Protein product: CASSVSVGNYGYTF. Complete variable domain (other parts from reference TRBV9 and TRBJ1-2): DSGVTQTPKHLITATGQRVTLRCSPRSGDLSVYWYQQSLDQGLQFLIQYYNGEERAKGNILERFSAQQFPDLHSELNLSSLELGDSALYFCASSVSVGNYGYTFGSGTRLTVV.

This clone has just a few counts. The chain is built from TRBV10-3 and TRBJ1-1, with a weak D call TRBD1 (5 bases). Germline assignment: CDR1 ENHRY and CDR2 SYGVKD. The CDR3 covers 13 residues. V was pared by 5 bases and J by 5 bases, with 12 bases between. The CDR3 coding sequence is TGTGCCATCAGTATAGGGGAATCAACTGAAGCTTTCTTT. It yields the protein CAISIGESTEAFF.